This T cell receptor (beta chain) is from a study of T cell responses to AZD1222 COVID-19 vaccine. The study's findings and limits: White British donors predominated, females outnumbered males, and clonal diversity was possibly underestimated.

This clone appeared once. Its antigen is unknown. Data came from immunoSEQ multiplex PCR; TCRdb stores just in-frame clones and leaves some out. The sample yields about 120,000 clones, roughly 90% seen once. The sample consisted of peripheral blood, taken 28 days after the second AZD1222 dose. The receptor's source is an adult who received the AZD1222 COVID-19 vaccine.

The CDR3 loop reads CASRRPVTGELFF. The CDR3 DNA follows: TGTGCCAGCCGGCGGCCAGTCACCGGGGAGCTGTTTTTT. V usage is TRBV11-2 and J usage is TRBJ2-2; no clear D gene. Trimming cost V 8 bases and J 4 bases, with 11 bases left between them. The CDR3 is 13 residues long. Germline CDR1 reads SGHAT; CDR2 reads FQNNGV.